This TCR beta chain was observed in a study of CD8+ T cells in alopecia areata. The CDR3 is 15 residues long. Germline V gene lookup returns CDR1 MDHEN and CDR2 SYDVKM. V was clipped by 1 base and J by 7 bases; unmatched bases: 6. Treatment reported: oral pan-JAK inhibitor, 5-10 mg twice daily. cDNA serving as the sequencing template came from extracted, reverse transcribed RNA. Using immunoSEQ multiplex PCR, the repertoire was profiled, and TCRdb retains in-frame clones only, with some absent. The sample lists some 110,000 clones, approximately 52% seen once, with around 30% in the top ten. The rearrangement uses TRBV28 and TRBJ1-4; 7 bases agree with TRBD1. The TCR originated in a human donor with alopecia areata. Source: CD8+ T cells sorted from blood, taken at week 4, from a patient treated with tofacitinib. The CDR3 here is CASSLSYRGVEKLFF. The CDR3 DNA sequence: TGTGCCAGCAGTTTATCCTACAGGGGCGTTGAAAAACTGTTTTTT.